The 8 T cell receptor beta chains below come from one sample, sequenced in a study of T-cell reconstitution after alpha-beta-depleted transplantation in children. Preparation of the TCRbeta library used unique molecular identifiers. TCRdb reprocessed the PCR reads via MiXCR and lists one record per CDR3 protein. The data show about 610,000 distinct CDR3 sequences, 8% to 11% seen once. The input for sequencing was PBMCs from the stem cell graft donor, taken from the stem cell graft. These receptors were obtained from a human donor who donated a stem cell graft to a child with acute myeloid leukemia.

The table lists this clonotype with a few counts. The chain links TRBV12-3 or TRBV12-4 to TRBJ2-7; D is uncertain. CDR3 size: 14 residues. V gave up 3 bases and J gave up 4 bases, with 13 bases separating them. CDR3: CASSFRRPGYEQYF. As DNA, the CDR3 is TGTGCCAGCAGTTTTAGGAGACCGGGTTACGAGCAGTACTTC.

This clonotype occurred many times. The chain carries TRBV6-1 and TRBJ2-3, with TRBD1 matching over 8 bases. Germline lookup yields CDR1 MNHNS and CDR2 SASEGT. V lost 6 bases, J lost 1 base, and 0 bases stayed unmatched. The CDR3 consists of 13 residues. CDR3 DNA sequence: TGTGCCAGCAGGACAGGGGGCACAGATACGCAGTATTTT. Its protein is CASRTGGTDTQYF.

This chain links TRBV6-1 with TRBJ1-1; D might be TRBD1 (6 bases). CDR3 length: 17 residues. V lost 6 bases and J 0 bases, leaving 20 bases between the germline ends. The germline gives CDR1 MNHNS, CDR2 SASEGT. The CDR3: CASSLSGVGAVNTEAFF. The CDR3 DNA reads TGTGCCAGCAGCCTATCGGGGGTGGGGGCGGTGAACACTGAAGCTTTCTTT.

The table lists this clonotype with a few counts. This chain links TRBV7-9 with TRBJ1-5; D is undetermined. V lost 2 bases, J lost 5 bases, and 10 bases lay in between. The CDR3 loop spans 14 amino acids. Germline CDR1 SEHNR, CDR2 FQNEAQ (reference sequence). CDR3 in amino acids: CASSLIGEDQPQHF. Here the CDR3 DNA reads TGTGCCAGCAGCTTAATCGGGGAAGATCAGCCCCAGCATTTT.

The CDR3 sequence is CASSQDRYNQPQHF. The CDR3 bases are TGCGCCAGCAGCCAGGACCGATACAATCAGCCCCAGCATTTT. The V gene is TRBV4-3, the J gene TRBJ1-5, with D unresolved. The CDR3 runs to 14 residues. Germline CDR1 LGHNA, CDR2 YSLEER. V was pared by 3 bases and J by 3 bases, with 9 bases between.

V usage is TRBV10-3 and J usage is TRBJ2-1; TRBD2 agrees at 16 bases. Trimming removed 10 bases from V and 5 bases from J; junction bases left unmatched: 11. The CDR3 totals 17 residues. Germline V lookup: CDR1 ENHRY, CDR2 SYGVKD. CDR3 DNA sequence: TGTGCCACCAGCCCGGGACTAGCGGGAGGGCCCCACAATGAGCAGTTCTTC. It specifies CATSPGLAGGPHNEQFF.

This clonotype was found a few times. V gene TRBV18 combines with J gene TRBJ2-7; a possible D gene is TRBD1 (6 bases). CDR3 length: 14 amino acids. The V end was cut by 0 bases, the J end by 2 bases, with 8 bases between. Per germline, CDR1 KGHSH and CDR2 LQKENI. CDR3: CASSPPWDTYEQYF. CDR3 sequence (DNA): TGTGCCAGCTCACCACCCTGGGACACCTACGAGCAGTACTTC.

This chain links TRBV12-3 or TRBV12-4 with TRBJ2-1; D is unresolved. The CDR3 is made up of 13 amino acids. The V end was cut by 1 base, the J end by 7 bases, with 8 bases between. CDR3 DNA sequence: TGTGCCAGCAGTTTAGGGGTTTCTAATGAGCAGTTCTTC. The encoded protein is CASSLGVSNEQFF.